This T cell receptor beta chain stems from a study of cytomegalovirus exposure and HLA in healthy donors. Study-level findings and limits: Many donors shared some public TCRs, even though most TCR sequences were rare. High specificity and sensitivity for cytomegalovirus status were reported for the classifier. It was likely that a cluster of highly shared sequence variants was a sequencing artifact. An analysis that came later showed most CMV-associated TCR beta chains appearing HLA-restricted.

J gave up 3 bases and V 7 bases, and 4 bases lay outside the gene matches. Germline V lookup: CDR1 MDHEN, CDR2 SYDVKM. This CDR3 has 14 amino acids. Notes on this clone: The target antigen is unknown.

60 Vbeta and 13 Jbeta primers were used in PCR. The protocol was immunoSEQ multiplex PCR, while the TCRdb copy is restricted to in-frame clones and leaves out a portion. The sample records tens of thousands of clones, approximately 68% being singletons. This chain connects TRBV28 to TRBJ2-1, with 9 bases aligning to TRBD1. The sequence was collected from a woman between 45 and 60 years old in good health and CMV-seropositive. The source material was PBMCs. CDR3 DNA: TGTGCCAGCACTTACAGGGGGCGCTACAATGAGCAGTTCTTC. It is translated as CASTYRGRYNEQFF.